Here is one T cell receptor (beta chain) with its context. Measured with immunoSEQ multiplex PCR; TCRdb has only the in-frame clones, and not every one. Found here are approximately 150,000 clones, 85% to 90% of them singletons; the top ten hold 1.7%. The source of the sample is a study of control samples from healthy donors and cancer patients. V was trimmed by 0 bases and J by 2 bases, leaving 17 bases between them. Germline CDR1 reads MGHRA; CDR2 reads YSYEKL. This CDR3 region has 18 residues. The sequence derives from a man younger than 35 in good health. Sequenced sample: blood. This chain uses TRBV4-1 with TRBJ2-1; possible D gene TRBD1, 6 bases. CDR3 in amino acids: CASSQEFQGIMTYNEQFF. DNA of the CDR3: TGCGCCAGCAGCCAAGAGTTTCAGGGGATAATGACCTACAATGAGCAGTTCTTC.